This T cell receptor beta chain was documented in a study of blood T cell repertoires in COVID-19. For the study at large: Spain, Italy and the United States supplied samples that represented acute and convalescent COVID-19. Sources were T cells, B-cell-depleted T cells, or PBMCs; the material itself was cDNA or gDNA.

Per the original methods: Amplified reference gene primers provided the basis for estimating nucleated cell counts. Sequencing was performed with immunoSEQ multiplex PCR; in TCRdb, only in-frame clones are kept and a portion is missing. That table furnishes V, J and clone size, whereas the DNA furnished D and trimming. The sample contains some 73,000 clones, about 93% of which appear only once. Sequenced: peripheral blood. The clonotype originates from a human donor in a cohort sampled during active COVID-19.

CDR3 region: CASSQPTSGGKETQYF. The CDR3 DNA sequence: TGTGCCAGCAGCCAACCGACTAGCGGGGGAAAAGAGACCCAGTACTTC. The genes are TRBV7-6 and TRBJ2-5; 12 nucleotides agree with TRBD2. The CDR3 covers 16 residues. Trimming took 5 bases from V and 3 from J; bases not matched to a gene: 7. Germline CDR1 SGHVS, CDR2 FNYEAQ.